This T cell receptor beta chain emerged from a study of T-cell reconstitution after alpha-beta-depleted transplantation in children. Unique molecular identifiers were incorporated when the TCRbeta library was constructed. TCRdb reprocessed the PCR reads via MiXCR and lists one record per CDR3 protein. This repertoire shows about 830,000 distinct CDR3 sequences, around 15% found once; its top ten account for roughly 5%. This clonotype was seen more than once but under ten times. Its antigen remains unknown. With V trimmed by 4 bases and J by 2 bases, 8 bases remained unmatched. This CDR3 is built from 15 residues. The germline V gene has CDR1 SGHRS and CDR2 YFSETQ. The study's findings and limits: In some patients, recipient T cells and intrathymic progenitors surviving conditioning explained high day-60 diversity. T cells produced anew were the main source of T-cell counts and diversity one year after transplant. Expanded graft clones, several hundred of them, were reportedly the source of alpha-beta T cells about two months after transplant.

The specimen was PBMCs, mostly from graft donor cells, collected 360 days after TCRalphabeta/CD19-depleted stem cell transplant. This chain joins TRBV5-1 and TRBJ2-7; 8 nucleotides match TRBD2. The sequence derives from a male patient between 5 and 17 years old who had a stem cell transplant for acute lymphoblastic leukemia, so the T cells may come from the graft donor. CDR3 loop: CASSSGTRVPYEQYF. The DNA for the CDR3 is TGCGCCAGCAGCAGCGGGACTAGGGTACCCTACGAGCAGTACTTC.